This T cell receptor (beta chain) appears in the sequencing data of a study of T cells in Graves' hyperthyroidism and ophthalmopathy. TCR beta CDR3 regions were amplified from RNA transcripts. The HTBI set primed first-round TCR CDR3 RT-PCR. TCRdb redid the calling of the multiplex PCR reads with MiXCR, one entry per CDR3 protein. This sample has about 740,000 distinct CDR3 sequences, with around 13% found just once. CDR1 is MNHNS and CDR2 is SASEGT in the germline V gene. The CDR3 consists of 17 residues. V was pared by 5 bases and J by 0 bases, with 8 bases of the junction left unmatched. Many counts were recorded for this clonotype.

The sequence derives from a woman between 18 and 30 years old with Graves' hyperthyroidism. The chain couples TRBV6-1 to TRBJ2-7; 12 nucleotides align to TRBD2. Sequencing input: blood. This chain's CDR3 is CASSYLTTSGSSYEQYF. Here the CDR3 DNA reads TGTGCCAGCAGTTACCTCACGACTAGCGGGAGCTCCTACGAGCAGTACTTC.